This T cell receptor (beta chain) was retrieved from a study of blood T cell repertoires in COVID-19. On the study more broadly: Sources were T cells, B-cell-depleted T cells, or PBMCs; the material itself was cDNA or gDNA.

Original handling: Reference gene primer amplification gave nucleated cell count estimates. The repertoire was sequenced with immunoSEQ multiplex PCR; TCRdb's copy has only in-frame clones and lacks some. That table furnishes V, J and clone size, whereas the DNA furnished D and trimming. The table shows approximately 150,000 clones, with about 85% occurring only once. The CDR3 sequence is 15 residues long. Trimming removed 4 bases from V and 5 bases from J, with 15 bases in between. CDR1 is SGHKS and CDR2 is YYEKEE in the germline V gene (reference sequence). Material for sequencing was peripheral blood. This rearrangement joins TRBV5-5 to TRBJ1-4; D is possibly TRBD1 (6 bases). The source of this sequence is a human donor with acute or convalescent COVID-19. The donor label of this sample is uncertain. Written as DNA, the CDR3 is TGTGCCAGCAGCATAAGGACAGAAGTAAATGAAAAACTGTTTTTT. Translation gives CASSIRTEVNEKLFF.